This T cell receptor beta chain was sequenced in a study of T cells in Graves' hyperthyroidism and ophthalmopathy. This clonotype was detected only a few times. Using RNA transcripts as the source, TCR beta CDR3 regions were amplified. Using the HTBI primer set, a first-round RT-PCR was run on the TCR CDR3. One entry per CDR3 protein, called by TCRdb with MiXCR from the multiplex PCR reads. In the table there are 350,000 to 400,000 distinct CDR3 sequences, approximately 19% of which are singletons. The germline CDR1 and CDR2 sequences are LGHDT and YNNKEL (reference sequence). This CDR3 spans 15 amino acids. The germline V and J ends were trimmed by 0 bases and 3 bases, with 12 bases remaining between them.

This TCR was recovered from a woman aged 18-29 years with Graves' hyperthyroidism. Material: blood. The chain has TRBV3-1 and TRBJ2-7; D could derive from TRBD1 or TRBD2 (5 bases each). For the CDR3, the DNA is TGTGCCAGCAGCCAAGAAGCCGGGGCGCACTACGAGCAGTACTTC. It specifies CASSQEAGAHYEQYF.